This T cell receptor beta chain was found in a study of OX40 agonist ivuxolimab in advanced cancers. Overall study: Of the participants, roughly 40% had some prior anti-PD-1, anti-PD-L1 or anti-CTLA-4 therapy, which was allowed.

Overall study findings and caveats: Doses of 0.1 to 3.0 mg/kg were accompanied by clonal expansion of CD4+ and CD8+ blood T cells by week 6. Partial responders treated at 0.1-3.0 mg/kg exhibited clonal expansion among the lowest measured.

Profiled with immunoSEQ multiplex PCR; TCRdb holds only in-frame clones, not every one. The table shows approximately 44,000 clones, with about 86% occurring only once. The CDR3 consists of 17 residues. The trim removed 6 bases at V and 0 bases at J, leaving 9 bases unmatched. The germline V gene encodes CDR1 KGHSH and CDR2 LQKENI. With regard to this clone: Its cognate antigen is unknown.

Here the sequenced sample was CD4+ or CD8+ T cells sorted from blood, taken in a trial of the OX40 agonist ivuxolimab. The origin of this receptor is an adult with an advanced solid tumor such as melanoma, head and neck, liver or kidney cancer. The V gene is TRBV18, the J gene TRBJ1-5; 9 nucleotides align to TRBD1. CDR3 protein: CASSRDGDRASNQPQHF. CDR3 in DNA: TGTGCCAGCTCTCGTGATGGGGACAGGGCTAGCAATCAGCCCCAGCATTTT.